This TCR beta chain was obtained from a study of T-cell memory formation after mild COVID-19. One entry per CDR3 protein results from TCRdb running MiXCR on the 5' RACE reads. In the table there are about 82,000 distinct CDR3 sequences, less than 15% of which are singletons. The receptor was derived from an adult woman who had mild COVID-19 (a few samples of this study predate the infection). Cell type and time point are not known. The specimen sequenced was PBMCs or a T cell subset sorted from them (not recorded which).

As DNA, the CDR3 is TGTGCCGTAAGCGGGGGGGCTGCAGATACGCAGTATTTT. It yields the protein CAVSGGAADTQYF. The chain recombines TRBV10-3 with TRBJ2-3, with TRBD2 matching 10 bases. V trimming: 11 bases; J trimming: 4 bases; junction bases outside the gene matches: 6. The V gene's germline CDR1 is ENHRY and CDR2 SYGVKD. The CDR3 spans 13 residues.